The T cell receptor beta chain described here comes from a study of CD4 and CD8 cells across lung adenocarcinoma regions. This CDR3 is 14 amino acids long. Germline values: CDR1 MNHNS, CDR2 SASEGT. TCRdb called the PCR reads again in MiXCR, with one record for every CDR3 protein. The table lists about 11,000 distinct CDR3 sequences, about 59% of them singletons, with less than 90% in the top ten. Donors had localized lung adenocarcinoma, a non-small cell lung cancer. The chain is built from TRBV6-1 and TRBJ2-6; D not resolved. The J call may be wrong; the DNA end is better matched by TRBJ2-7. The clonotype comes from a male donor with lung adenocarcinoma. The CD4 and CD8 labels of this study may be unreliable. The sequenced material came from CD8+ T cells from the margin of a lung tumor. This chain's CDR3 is CASTNGGIGYEQYF. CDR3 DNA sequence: TGTGCCAGCACTAACGGCGGTATAGGCTACGAGCAGTACTTC.